The 13 T cell receptor beta chains below all came from one sample that was sequenced in a study of blood T cell repertoires in COVID-19 (TCRdb year 2020). Libraries were constructed by the immunoSEQ multiplex PCR assay. TCRdb took over this immuneACCESS table, retaining in-frame rearrangements with V and J assigned. Such tables are incomplete; in checked studies, under half of the missing clones stem from an unresolved V gene, and the remainder is unexplained. Within this sample are 130,000 to 150,000 clones, with 88% of them counted one time only. Around 1.3% of the sample lies in the top ten. Specimen: PBMCs or T cells enriched from blood (not recorded which). These receptors were taken from a woman in her 30s with acute COVID-19.

V is TRBV27 and J is TRBJ2-2; D gene ambiguous. The V end lost 5 bases, the J end lost 7 bases, and 20 bases lay between the germline ends. This CDR3 has 16 amino acids. Germline CDR1 and CDR2: MNHEY and SMNVEV (reference sequence). CDR3 sequence: CASSPDMASRGGELFF. The CDR3 nucleotides read TGTGCCAGCAGTCCCGATATGGCTAGTCGAGGCGGGGAGCTGTTTTTT.

This chain links TRBV27 with TRBJ2-2; D might be TRBD2 (5 bases). Germline V gene sequence: CDR1 MNHEY, CDR2 SMNVEV (reference sequence). CDR3 length: 14 amino acids. V dropped 9 bases and J dropped 1 base, with 12 bases sitting between them. The DNA of the CDR3 is TGTGCCAGTAAGAAGAGCGGGAACACCGGGGAGCTGTTTTTT. This translates into CASKKSGNTGELFF.

The chain joins TRBV19 to TRBJ1-2, with a possible D match to TRBD1 (5 bases). The CDR3 length is 15 residues. Trimming shortened V by 0 bases and J by 0 bases, and 8 bases separated the two germline ends. CDR1 LNHDA and CDR2 SQIVND come from the germline V gene (reference sequence). As DNA, the CDR3 is TGTGCCAGTAGTATAGACGGGGGAGCTAACTATGGCTACACCTTC. It translates to CASSIDGGANYGYTF.

This clone has only one observation. The genes are TRBV28 and TRBJ2-7; 8 bases are a match to TRBD1. Germline CDR1 MDHEN, CDR2 SYDVKM. CDR3 length: 20 amino acids. V lost 5 bases and J lost 2; bases outside the gene matches: 23. The CDR3 nucleotides read TGTGCCAGCAGTACCCAAATATCTTGGACAGGGAAGGGCTCTCCCTACGAGCAGTACTTC. Encoded protein: CASSTQISWTGKGSPYEQYF.

The chain carries TRBV18 and TRBJ2-3; D is uncertain. Germline V gene sequence: CDR1 KGHSH, CDR2 LQKENI. The length of the CDR3 is 13 residues. Trimming took 3 bases from V and 0 from J, leaving 4 bases between them. This CDR3 is CASSPQSTDTQYF. CDR3 nucleotides: TGTGCCAGCTCACCCCAAAGCACAGATACGCAGTATTTT. The complete variable domain, with remaining parts taken from reference TRBV18 and TRBJ2-3, reads NAGVMQNPRHLVRRRGQEARLRCSPMKGHSHVYWYRQLPEEGLKFMVYLQKENIIDESGMPKERFSAEFPKEGPSILRIQQVVRGDSAAYFCASSPQSTDTQYFGPGTRLTVL.

This clone was seen only a few times. This chain connects TRBV7-3 to TRBJ2-7; maybe TRBD2 (5 bases). The CDR3 is made up of 15 amino acids. V gave up 5 bases and J gave up 6 bases, with 20 bases separating them. Germline V lookup: CDR1 SGHTA, CDR2 FQGTGA. CDR3 sequence: CASSPTAASRGEQYF. The DNA of the CDR3 is TGTGCCAGCAGCCCAACGGCGGCTAGCCGCGGCGAGCAGTACTTC.

The V gene is TRBV6-2 or TRBV6-3, the J gene TRBJ1-5, with TRBD1 identical over 10 bases. Trimming removed 2 bases from V and 7 bases from J; junction bases left unmatched: 8. CDR1 and CDR2 from the germline V gene are MNHEY and SVGEGT. The CDR3 covers 16 residues. The CDR3 loop reads CASSYVGQGVEQPQHF. The CDR3 DNA is TGTGCCAGCAGTTACGTCGGACAGGGGGTAGAACAGCCCCAGCATTTT.

The rearrangement joins TRBV30 to TRBJ2-5; tentatively, D is TRBD2 (6 bases). Trimming removed 2 bases from V and 3 bases from J, with 10 bases in between. Germline loops: CDR1 GTSNPN, CDR2 SVGIG (reference sequence). CDR3 length: 13 amino acids. The CDR3, as DNA: TGTGCCTGGAGTCCTCCGGGGGAAGAGACCCAGTACTTC. Translating it yields CAWSPPGEETQYF.

The chain links TRBV5-1 to TRBJ2-3, with unresolved D. Trimming left V 5 bases short and J 6 bases short, with 13 bases between. Per germline, CDR1 SGHRS and CDR2 YFSETQ. The CDR3 has 13 residues. The CDR3 region is CASSNAQEDTQYF. The CDR3 DNA reads TGCGCCAGCAGTAATGCCCAAGAGGATACGCAGTATTTT.

V usage is TRBV25-1 and J usage is TRBJ1-4; D unclear. The germline V gene has CDR1 MGHDK and CDR2 SYGVNS. This CDR3 comprises 17 residues. V shed 3 bases and J shed 3 bases, with 17 bases lying between them. This CDR3 reads CASSEAGSIGANEKLFF. The CDR3 DNA follows: TGTGCCAGCAGTGAGGCGGGATCTATCGGTGCTAATGAAAAACTGTTTTTT.

The chain employs TRBV27 and TRBJ1-2; 10 nucleotides agree with TRBD1. Trimming cost V 5 bases and J 7 bases; bases outside gene matches: 4. Germline V gene sequence: CDR1 MNHEY, CDR2 SMNVEV (reference sequence). The CDR3 contains 13 residues. CDR3 residues: CASSPGTGVGYTF. The CDR3 DNA is TGTGCCAGCAGTCCCGGGACAGGGGTTGGCTACACCTTC.

This chain joins TRBV11-3 and TRBJ2-3; no clear D. The CDR3 spans 14 residues. The germline gives CDR1 SGHNT, CDR2 YENEEA. V was cut by 0 bases and J by 2 bases, with 6 bases left in between. The CDR3 DNA reads as TGTGCCAGCAGCTTAGATCCCAACACAGATACGCAGTATTTT. Amino acid sequence: CASSLDPNTDTQYF. The full variable domain, with the rest looked up from reference TRBV11-3 and TRBJ2-3, is EAGVVQSPRYKIIEKKQPVAFWCNPISGHNTLYWYLQNLGQGPELLIRYENEEAVDDSQLPKDRFSAERLKGVDSTLKIQPAELGDSAVYLCASSLDPNTDTQYFGPGTRLTVL.

The chain links TRBV4-3 to TRBJ2-5, with TRBD1 matching 7 bases. From germline, CDR1 is LGHNA and CDR2 YSLEER. V was pared by 2 bases and J by 5 bases, with 8 bases of the junction left unmatched. This CDR3 is 15 amino acids long. The CDR3 region is CASSQRDMDRETQYF. As DNA, the CDR3 is TGCGCCAGCAGCCAAAGGGACATGGACAGGGAGACCCAGTACTTC.